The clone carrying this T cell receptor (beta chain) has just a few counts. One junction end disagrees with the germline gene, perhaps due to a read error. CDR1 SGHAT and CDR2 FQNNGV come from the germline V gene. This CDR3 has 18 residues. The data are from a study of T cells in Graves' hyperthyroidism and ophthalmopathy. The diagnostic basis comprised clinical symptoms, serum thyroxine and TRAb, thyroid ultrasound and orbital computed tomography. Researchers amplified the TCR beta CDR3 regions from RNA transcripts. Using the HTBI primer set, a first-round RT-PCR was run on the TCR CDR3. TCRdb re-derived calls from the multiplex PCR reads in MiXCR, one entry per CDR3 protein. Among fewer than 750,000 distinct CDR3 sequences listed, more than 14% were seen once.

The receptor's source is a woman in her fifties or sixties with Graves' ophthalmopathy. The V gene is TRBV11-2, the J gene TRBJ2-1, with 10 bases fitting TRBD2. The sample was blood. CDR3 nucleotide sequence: TGCGCCAGCAGCCAAGTGCCTAGCGGGAGTGGGTCCTACAATGAGCAGTTCTTC. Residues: CASSQVPSGSGSYNEQFF.